This entry lists 8 T cell receptor beta chains sequenced from one sample in a study of cytomegalovirus exposure and HLA in healthy donors. Primers for the PCR totalled 60 Vbeta and 13 Jbeta. Clones were sequenced by immunoSEQ multiplex PCR, and TCRdb holds only the in-frame ones, with some missing. The repertoire has under 200,000 clones, approximately 84% of them found once; the top ten carry 5.5% to 7.5%. The sequencing sample was made of PBMCs. The origin of the receptors is a woman aged 40 to 50 in good health and CMV-seropositive.

The V and J genes are TRBV6-6 and TRBJ2-1, with D perhaps matching TRBD2 (5 bases). Trimming removed 7 bases at V and 5 bases at J, with 21 bases between. The CDR3 contains 16 residues. Germline V lookup: CDR1 MNHNY, CDR2 SVGAGI (reference sequence). The CDR3, as DNA: TGTGCCAGCAATTTGGTAGAATATCCGGGGAACAATGAGCAGTTCTTC. This sequence encodes CASNLVEYPGNNEQFF.

This clone was seen only once. The V and J genes are TRBV30 and TRBJ2-1; perhaps TRBD1 as D (6 bases). The V and J ends lost 2 bases and 9 bases respectively, with 8 bases between them. Germline CDR1 is GTSNPN and CDR2 is SVGIG (reference sequence). There are 11 residues in the CDR3. The CDR3 spells CAWSTGPEQFF. The CDR3 DNA is TGTGCCTGGAGTACAGGGCCTGAGCAGTTCTTC.

Ten or more counts support this clone. V usage is TRBV6-1 and J usage is TRBJ2-7, with TRBD1 matching 12 bases. J lost 6 bases, V lost 8 bases, and 8 bases had no gene match. The CDR3 has 14 amino acids. Germline V gene data show CDR1 as MNHNS and CDR2 as SASEGT. The CDR3 loop reads CASFRDRGRGEQYF. The CDR3, as DNA: TGTGCCAGCTTCCGGGACAGGGGGCGAGGCGAGCAGTACTTC.

The gene calls are TRBV7-3 and TRBJ2-5; 7 bases fit TRBD2. The V gene end was trimmed by 2 bases and the J gene end by 0 bases; junction bases not matched to a gene: 3. Germline V gene lookup returns CDR1 SGHTA and CDR2 FQGTGA. The CDR3 is 15 residues long. The CDR3 nucleotides are TGTGCCAGCAGCTTATGGGGGGGGGACCAAGAGACCCAGTACTTC. Protein sequence: CASSLWGGDQETQYF.

This chain joins TRBV5-1 and TRBJ2-3, with 7 bases that match TRBD1. The CDR3 runs 15 residues. Germline CDR1 SGHRS, CDR2 YFSETQ. The V and J ends lost 7 bases and 2 bases, in that order; junction bases with no gene match: 10. CDR3 protein: CASPRAGTDTDTQYF. In nucleotides, the CDR3 is TGCGCCAGCCCCAGAGCCGGGACAGACACAGATACGCAGTATTTT.

The chain employs TRBV19 and TRBJ2-2; no reliable D call. The germline V gene encodes CDR1 LNHDA and CDR2 SQIVND (reference sequence). Trimming took 7 bases from V and 3 from J, leaving 6 bases between them. The CDR3 length is 12 residues. The CDR3 nucleotides are TGTGCCAGTATTCCAGACACCGGGGAGCTGTTTTTT. Protein: CASIPDTGELFF.

The chain couples TRBV6-5 to TRBJ2-1; a possible D gene is TRBD2 (6 bases). Germline V gives CDR1 MNHEY, CDR2 SVGAGI. The CDR3 is 12 amino acids. V shed 5 bases and J shed 9 bases, with 11 bases lying between them. For the CDR3, the DNA is TGTGCCAGCAGTCCGCCCGGGGGTGAGCAGTTCTTC. Translated, it gives CASSPPGGEQFF.

V usage is TRBV5-1 and J usage is TRBJ1-5; TRBD1 is a possible D gene (5 bases). Germline values: CDR1 SGHRS, CDR2 YFSETQ. The CDR3 loop spans 14 amino acids. Trimming stripped 1 base from V and 4 bases from J, with 9 bases between. The CDR3 DNA is TGCGCCAGCAGCTTGTCTTCAGGGAATCAGCCCCAGCATTTT. It translates to CASSLSSGNQPQHF.